A selection of T cell receptor beta chains follows, all from one sample in a study of blood T cell repertoires in COVID-19. TCRdb keeps only in-frame clones here, not all; method: immunoSEQ multiplex PCR. In the table there are 160,000 or so clones, 90% of which are singletons. Specimen: peripheral blood. Receptors were obtained from a man aged 55 to 70 with active or convalescent COVID-19. CDR3s include the opening cysteine and the closing phenylalanine or tryptophan. Fields, in order: CDR3 length, D gene, V gene, clone size, J gene, CDR3 DNA, CDR3 protein. A D gene is named only where the DNA matches it firmly. A clone size is listed for some rows: how often the clone was seen (once, few, many), or a class if it is expanded.

15,TRBD2,TRBV5-7,.,TRBJ2-1,TGTGCCAGCAGCTCTAACCCTAGGGGAGGGAATGAGCAGTTCTTC,CASSSNPRGGNEQFF
14,.,TRBV7-9,.,TRBJ2-3,TGTGCCAGCATACCGGACACCTACACAGATACGCAGTATTTT,CASIPDTYTDTQYF
16,.,TRBV21-1,.,TRBJ1-2,TGTGCCAGCAGCAAAGAGATGGGCAGGGGAAACTATGGCTACACCTTC,CASSKEMGRGNYGYTF
15,TRBD2,TRBV9,.,TRBJ2-3,TGTGCCAGCAGCGTAGCTGCGGGAGAGACAGATACGCAGTATTTT,CASSVAAGETDTQYF
13,TRBD1,TRBV3-1/TRBV3-2,.,TRBJ1-4,TGTGCCAGCAGCCAAGTTTGGGACAGGAAACTGTTTTTT,CASSQVWDRKLFF
14,.,TRBV10-1,.,TRBJ1-2,TGCGCCAGCAGTGTAGATGCCGGGTCGGGAGGCTACACCTTC,CASSVDAGSGGYTF
14,.,TRBV28,.,TRBJ1-2,TGTGCCAGCAGGACAACAGGGTCGTACTATGGCTACACCTTC,CASRTTGSYYGYTF
14,TRBD2,TRBV20-1,once,TRBJ2-7,TGCAGTGCTAGTGGGGCTAGCGGGGACTACGAGCAGTACTTC,CSASGASGDYEQYF
13,.,TRBV19,.,TRBJ1-6,TGTGCCAGTAGTATAGAGAGAGGTTCACCCCTCCACTTT,CASSIERGSPLHF
16,.,TRBV4-2,.,TRBJ2-2,TGTGCCAGCAGCCCAGGGCTCTACGCGAACACCGGGGAGCTGTTTTTT,CASSPGLYANTGELFF
17,TRBD2,TRBV12-5,.,TRBJ2-5,TGTGCTAGTGGCTCGTGGGTTCGCGGGAGAATCCAAGAGACCCAGTACTTC,CASGSWVRGRIQETQYF
16,TRBD2,TRBV3-1/TRBV3-2,.,TRBJ2-1,TGTGCCAGCAGCCAAGAGGGAGCGGGGGGGTACAATGAGCAGTTCTTC,CASSQEGAGGYNEQFF
18,TRBD2,TRBV6-4,.,TRBJ2-1,TGTGCCAGCAGTGACTCATCTGTACTAGCGGGAGGGCAGCATGAGCAGTTCTTC,CASSDSSVLAGGQHEQFF
14,.,TRBV9,.,TRBJ2-7,TGTGCCAGCAGCGCTTACAGGGCCTCCTACGAGCAGTACTTC,CASSAYRASYEQYF
15,.,TRBV18,.,TRBJ1-1,TGTGCCAGCTCACCGGGACAAATCGCGGAGACTGAAGCTTTCTTT,CASSPGQIAETEAFF
15,.,TRBV18,once,TRBJ2-5,TGTGCCAGCTCACCTCCGGGGGGCGCGGGAGAGACCCAGTACTTC,CASSPPGGAGETQYF